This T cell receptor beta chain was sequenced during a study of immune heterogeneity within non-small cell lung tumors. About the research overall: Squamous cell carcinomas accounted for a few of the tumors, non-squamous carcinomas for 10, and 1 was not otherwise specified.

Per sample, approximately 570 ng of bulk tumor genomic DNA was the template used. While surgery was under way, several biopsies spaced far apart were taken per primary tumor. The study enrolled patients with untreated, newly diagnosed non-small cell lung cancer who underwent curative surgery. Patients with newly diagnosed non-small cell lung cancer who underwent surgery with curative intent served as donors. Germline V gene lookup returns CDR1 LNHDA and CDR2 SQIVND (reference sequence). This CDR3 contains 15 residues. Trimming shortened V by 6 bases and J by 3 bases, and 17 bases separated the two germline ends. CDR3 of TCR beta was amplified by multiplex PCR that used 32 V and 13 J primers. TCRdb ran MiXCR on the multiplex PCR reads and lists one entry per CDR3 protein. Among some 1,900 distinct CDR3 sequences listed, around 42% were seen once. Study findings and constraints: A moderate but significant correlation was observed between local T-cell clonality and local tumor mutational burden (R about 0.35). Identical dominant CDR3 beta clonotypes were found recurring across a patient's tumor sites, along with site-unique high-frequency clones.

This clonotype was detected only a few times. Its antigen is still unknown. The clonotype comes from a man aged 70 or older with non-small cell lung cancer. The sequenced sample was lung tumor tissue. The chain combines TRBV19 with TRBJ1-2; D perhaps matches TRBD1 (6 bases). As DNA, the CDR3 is TGTGCCAGTAGGCGAACAGGGACGGCAGACTATGGCTACACCTTC. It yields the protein CASRRTGTADYGYTF.